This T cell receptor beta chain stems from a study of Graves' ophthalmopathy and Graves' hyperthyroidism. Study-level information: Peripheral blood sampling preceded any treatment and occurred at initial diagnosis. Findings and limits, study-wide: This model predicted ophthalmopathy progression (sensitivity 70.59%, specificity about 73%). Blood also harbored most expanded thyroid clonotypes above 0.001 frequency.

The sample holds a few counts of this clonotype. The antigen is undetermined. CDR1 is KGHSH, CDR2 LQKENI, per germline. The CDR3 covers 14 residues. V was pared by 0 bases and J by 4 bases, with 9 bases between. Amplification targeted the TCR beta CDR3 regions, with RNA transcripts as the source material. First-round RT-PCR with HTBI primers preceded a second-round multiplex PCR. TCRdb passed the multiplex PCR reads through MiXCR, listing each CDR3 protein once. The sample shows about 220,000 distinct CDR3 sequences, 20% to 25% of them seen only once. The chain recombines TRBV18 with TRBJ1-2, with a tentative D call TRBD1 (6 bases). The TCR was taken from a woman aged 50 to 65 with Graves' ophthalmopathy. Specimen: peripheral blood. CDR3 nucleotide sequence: TGTGCCAGCTCACCACCGGACAGTAGCTATGGCTACACCTTC. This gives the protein CASSPPDSSYGYTF.